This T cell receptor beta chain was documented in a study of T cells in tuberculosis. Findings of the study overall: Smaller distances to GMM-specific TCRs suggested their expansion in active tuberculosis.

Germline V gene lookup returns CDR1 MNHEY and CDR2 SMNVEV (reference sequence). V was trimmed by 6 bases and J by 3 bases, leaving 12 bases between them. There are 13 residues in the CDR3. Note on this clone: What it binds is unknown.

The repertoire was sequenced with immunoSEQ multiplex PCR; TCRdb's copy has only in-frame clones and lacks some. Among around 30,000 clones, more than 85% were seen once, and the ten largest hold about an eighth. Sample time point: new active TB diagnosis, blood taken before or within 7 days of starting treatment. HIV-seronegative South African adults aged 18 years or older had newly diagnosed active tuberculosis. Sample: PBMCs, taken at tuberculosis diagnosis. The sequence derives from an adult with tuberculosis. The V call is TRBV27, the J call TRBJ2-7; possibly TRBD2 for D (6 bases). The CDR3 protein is CASRPPAGYEQYF. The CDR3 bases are TGTGCCAGCAGGCCTCCAGCGGGCTACGAGCAGTACTTC.